This T cell receptor (beta chain) was captured in a study of blood T cell repertoires in COVID-19. Per the germline V gene, CDR1 is LGHNA and CDR2 is YSLEER. V dropped 1 base and J dropped 2; count of bases not matched to a gene: 5. The CDR3 covers 15 residues. TCRdb's copy holds only in-frame clones and misses some; the assay was immunoSEQ multiplex PCR. The table includes approximately 84,000 clones, more than 80% detected once. This receptor was identified in a woman older than 75 with acute or convalescent COVID-19. V gene TRBV4-3 combines with J gene TRBJ2-7; 7 bases align to TRBD2. The material sequenced was peripheral blood. CDR3 residues: CASSQGQRGAYEQYF. The CDR3 DNA follows: TGCGCCAGCAGCCAAGGGCAGCGGGGAGCCTACGAGCAGTACTTC.